Sequencing of this T cell receptor (beta chain) was carried out in a study of T-cell reconstitution after alpha-beta-depleted transplantation in children. TCRbeta library preparation incorporated unique molecular identifiers. TCRdb reprocessed the PCR reads with MiXCR, giving one entry per CDR3 protein. The table has just over 350,000 distinct CDR3 sequences, 10% to 15% seen once. The germline CDR1 and CDR2 sequences are SGHAT and FQNNGV. V lost 1 base, J lost 7 bases, and 13 bases lay in between. The CDR3 totals 15 residues. This clonotype was seen a few times. J is TRBJ2-2 and V is TRBV11-2; D may correspond to TRBD1 or TRBD2 (5 bases each). The specimen was PBMCs, collected from the stem cell graft. The origin of this receptor is a human donor who donated a stem cell graft to a child with Fanconi anemia. The CDR3 bases are TGTGCCAGCAGCTTAGTGGTGGGGGAATACGGGGAGCTGTTTTTT. Its protein is CASSLVVGEYGELFF.